The 2 T cell receptor beta chains below all came from one sample that was sequenced in a study of blood T cell repertoires in COVID-19. Generated by immunoSEQ multiplex PCR, the TCRdb table keeps only in-frame clones and is missing some. The sample has roughly 330,000 clones, 86% seen once. Input material: PBMCs or T cells enriched from blood (not recorded which). Every receptor here comes from a woman between 18 and 29 years old who had recovered from COVID-19.

The chain recombines TRBV21-1 with TRBJ2-7; the table gives TRBD1 as D, unverified against the DNA. TRBV21-1 is listed as a pseudogene. The CDR3 extends over 13 amino acids. The CDR3 DNA sequence: TGTGCCACCACCTCGGGGACAGGGAAAGGGCAGTACTTC. Translation gives CATTSGTGKGQYF.

The V and J genes are TRBV27 and TRBJ1-1; D uncertain. Germline-derived CDR1 and CDR2 are MNHEY and SMNVEV (reference sequence). The CDR3 is 15 residues long. V lost 0 bases and J lost 1, with 9 bases in between. In DNA form, the CDR3 reads TGTGCCAGCAGTTTATCTAGGCCAGGGAACACTGAAGCTTTCTTT. Its protein product is CASSLSRPGNTEAFF.